The clone carrying this TCR beta chain was counted at least ten times. The sample originates from a study of T-cell reconstitution after alpha-beta-depleted transplantation in children. The V gene end was trimmed by 6 bases and the J gene end by 4 bases; junction bases not matched to a gene: 3. The germline V gene encodes CDR1 SQVTM and CDR2 ANQGSEA. The CDR3 sequence is 13 residues long. It was with unique molecular identifiers that the TCRbeta library was prepared. TCRdb called the PCR reads again in MiXCR, with one record for every CDR3 protein. The repertoire holds 95,000 to 150,000 distinct CDR3 sequences, with 20% to 25% as singletons.

The gene calls are TRBV29-1 and TRBJ2-1; 10 bases map to TRBD2. The receptor was isolated from a male patient aged 2-10 years who had a stem cell transplant for chronic granulomatous disease, so the T cells may come from the graft donor. This specimen consisted of PBMCs, mostly from graft donor cells, obtained 180 days after TCRalphabeta/CD19-depleted stem cell transplant. The CDR3: CSVGLAAYNEQFF. CDR3 nucleotide sequence: TGCAGCGTCGGACTAGCGGCGTACAATGAGCAGTTCTTC.